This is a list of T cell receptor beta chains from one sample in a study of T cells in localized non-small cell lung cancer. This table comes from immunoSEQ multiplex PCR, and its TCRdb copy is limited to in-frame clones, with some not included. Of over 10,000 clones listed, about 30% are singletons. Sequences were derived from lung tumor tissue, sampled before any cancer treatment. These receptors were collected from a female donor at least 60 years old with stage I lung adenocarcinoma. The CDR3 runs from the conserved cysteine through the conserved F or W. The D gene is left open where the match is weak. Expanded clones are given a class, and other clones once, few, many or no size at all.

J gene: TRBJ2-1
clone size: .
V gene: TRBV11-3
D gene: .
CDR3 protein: CASSLVNTRSYNEQFF
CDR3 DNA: TGTGCCAGCAGCTTAGTTAATACGCGCTCCTACAATGAGCAGTTCTTC

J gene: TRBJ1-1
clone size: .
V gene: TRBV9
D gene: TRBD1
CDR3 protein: CASSPTGFTEAFF
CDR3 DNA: TGTGCCAGCAGCCCGACAGGGTTTACTGAAGCTTTCTTT

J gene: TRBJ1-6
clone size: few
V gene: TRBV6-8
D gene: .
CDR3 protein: CASSTREVAYNSPLHF
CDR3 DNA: TGTGCCAGCAGTACCAGGGAAGTCGCCTATAATTCACCCCTCCACTTT

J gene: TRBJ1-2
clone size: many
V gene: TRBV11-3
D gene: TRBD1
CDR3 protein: CASSLGDRGNGYTF
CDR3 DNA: TGTGCCAGCAGCTTAGGCGACAGGGGGAATGGCTACACCTTC

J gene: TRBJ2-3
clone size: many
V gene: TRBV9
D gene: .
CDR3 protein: CASSPRLLVGFTDTQYF
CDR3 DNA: TGTGCCAGCAGCCCCAGGTTGTTAGTCGGTTTCACAGATACGCAGTATTTT

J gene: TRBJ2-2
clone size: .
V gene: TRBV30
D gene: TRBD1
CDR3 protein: CAWVGQGNTGELFF
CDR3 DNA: TGTGCCTGGGTCGGACAGGGGAACACCGGGGAGCTGTTTTTT

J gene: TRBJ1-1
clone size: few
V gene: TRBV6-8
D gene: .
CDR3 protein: CASIGWATEAFF
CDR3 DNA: TGTGCCAGCATTGGTTGGGCCACTGAAGCTTTCTTT

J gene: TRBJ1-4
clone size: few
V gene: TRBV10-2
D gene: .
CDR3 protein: CASRKGVGEKLFF
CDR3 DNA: TGCGCCAGCAGGAAAGGGGTCGGTGAAAAACTGTTTTTT

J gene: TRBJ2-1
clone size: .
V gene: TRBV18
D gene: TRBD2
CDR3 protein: CASPTGREDNEQFF
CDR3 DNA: TGTGCCAGCCCGACGGGGCGGGAGGACAATGAGCAGTTCTTC

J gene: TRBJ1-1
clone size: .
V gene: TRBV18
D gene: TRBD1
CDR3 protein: CVSSPRGTGATEAFF
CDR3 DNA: TGTGTCAGCTCACCTCGAGGGACAGGGGCCACTGAAGCTTTCTTT

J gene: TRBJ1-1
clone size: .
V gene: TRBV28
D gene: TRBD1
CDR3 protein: CASIPGQGDTEAFF
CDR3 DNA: TGTGCCAGCATTCCCGGACAGGGGGACACTGAAGCTTTCTTT

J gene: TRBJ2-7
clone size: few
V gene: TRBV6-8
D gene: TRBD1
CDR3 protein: CASSYSTGGVYEQYF
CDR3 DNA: TGTGCCAGCAGTTACTCGACAGGGGGTGTATACGAGCAATACTTC

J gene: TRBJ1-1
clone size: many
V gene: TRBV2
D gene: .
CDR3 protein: CASSVGSSNTEAFF
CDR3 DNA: TGTGCCAGCAGTGTAGGGTCGTCGAACACTGAAGCTTTCTTT

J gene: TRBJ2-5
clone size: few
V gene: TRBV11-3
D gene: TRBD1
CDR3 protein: CASSVNRQGVETQYF
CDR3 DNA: TGTGCCAGCAGCGTAAACCGACAGGGGGTAGAGACCCAGTACTTC

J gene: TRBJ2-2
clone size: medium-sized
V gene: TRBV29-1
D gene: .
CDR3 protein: CSVHTGNTGELFF
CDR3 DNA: TGCAGCGTTCACACAGGGAACACCGGGGAGCTGTTTTTT

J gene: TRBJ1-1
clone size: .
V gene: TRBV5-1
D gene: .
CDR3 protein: CASSSQGASTEAFF
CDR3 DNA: TGCGCCAGCAGCTCCCAGGGAGCTAGCACTGAAGCTTTCTTT

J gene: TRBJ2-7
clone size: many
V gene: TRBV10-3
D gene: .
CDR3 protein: CAISESWGQYEQYF
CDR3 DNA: TGTGCCATCAGTGAGTCGTGGGGGCAGTACGAGCAGTACTTC

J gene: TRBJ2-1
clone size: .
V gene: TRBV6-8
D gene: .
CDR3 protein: CAISNGLAYNEQFF
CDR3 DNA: TGTGCCATCTCAAACGGACTGGCCTACAATGAGCAGTTCTTC

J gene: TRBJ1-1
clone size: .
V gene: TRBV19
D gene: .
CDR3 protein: CASSMGGLTEAFF
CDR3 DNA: TGTGCCAGTAGTATGGGGGGGTTGACTGAAGCTTTCTTT

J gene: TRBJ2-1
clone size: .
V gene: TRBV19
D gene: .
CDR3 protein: CASIAQGKGNEQFF
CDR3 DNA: TGTGCCAGTATCGCTCAGGGAAAGGGGAATGAGCAGTTCTTC

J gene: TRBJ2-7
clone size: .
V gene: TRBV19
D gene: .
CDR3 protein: CASSIRGPAAYEQYF
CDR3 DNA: TGTGCCAGTTCGATCCGGGGGCCCGCCGCCTACGAGCAGTACTTC

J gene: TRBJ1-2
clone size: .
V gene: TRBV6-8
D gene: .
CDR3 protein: CASSYPGYGYTF
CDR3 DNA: TGTGCCAGCAGTTACCCTGGGTATGGCTACACCTTC

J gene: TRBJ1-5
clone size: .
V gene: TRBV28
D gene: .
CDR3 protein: CASSGPAEPQHF
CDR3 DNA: TGTGCCAGCAGTGGCCCCGCCGAGCCCCAGCATTTT

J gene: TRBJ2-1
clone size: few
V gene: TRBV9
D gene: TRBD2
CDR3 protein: CASSVQAGSYNEQFF
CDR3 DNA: TGTGCCAGCAGCGTACAAGCGGGGTCTTACAATGAGCAGTTCTTC

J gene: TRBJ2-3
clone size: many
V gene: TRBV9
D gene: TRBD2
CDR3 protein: CASSVREGVTDTQYF
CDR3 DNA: TGTGCCAGCAGCGTCCGGGAGGGGGTCACAGATACGCAGTATTTT

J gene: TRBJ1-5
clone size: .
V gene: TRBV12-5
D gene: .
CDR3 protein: CASGINSNQPQHF
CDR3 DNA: TGTGCTAGTGGCATAAATAGCAATCAGCCCCAGCATTTT

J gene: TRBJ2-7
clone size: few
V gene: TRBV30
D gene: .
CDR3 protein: CASRDTVNTYEQYF
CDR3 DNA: TGTGCCTCCCGGGACACGGTTAATACCTACGAGCAGTACTTC

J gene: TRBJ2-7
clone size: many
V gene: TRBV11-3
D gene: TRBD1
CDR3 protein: CASSPQTGTVSYEQYF
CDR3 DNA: TGTGCCAGCAGCCCTCAAACCGGGACAGTCTCCTACGAGCAGTACTTC

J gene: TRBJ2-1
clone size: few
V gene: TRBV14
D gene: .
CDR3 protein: CASSLGYEQFF
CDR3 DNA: TGTGCCAGCAGCCTAGGCTATGAGCAGTTCTTC

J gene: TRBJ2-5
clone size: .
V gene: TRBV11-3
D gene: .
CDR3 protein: CASSFPSMGLENQYF
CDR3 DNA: TGTGCCAGCAGCTTCCCTAGCATGGGGCTGGAGAACCAGTACTTC

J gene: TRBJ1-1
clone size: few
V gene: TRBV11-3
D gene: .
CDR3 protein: CASSLVTDLNTEAFF
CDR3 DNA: TGTGCCAGCAGCTTAGTTACAGATTTGAACACTGAAGCTTTCTTT

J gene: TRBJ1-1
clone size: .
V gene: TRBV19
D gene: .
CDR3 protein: CASSIWAQNTEAFF
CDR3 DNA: TGTGCCAGTAGTATCTGGGCCCAGAACACTGAAGCTTTCTTT

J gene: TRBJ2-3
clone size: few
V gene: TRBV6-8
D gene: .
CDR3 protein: CASSYSRQITDTQYF
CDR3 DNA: TGTGCCAGCAGTTACTCGCGACAGATCACAGATACGCAGTATTTT

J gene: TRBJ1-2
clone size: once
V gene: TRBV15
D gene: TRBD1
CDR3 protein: CATTRTGAAYGYTF
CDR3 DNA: TGTGCCACCACCAGGACAGGGGCGGCCTATGGCTACACCTTC

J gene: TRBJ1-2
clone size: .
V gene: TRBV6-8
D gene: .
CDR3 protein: CAIPGRVYGYGYTF
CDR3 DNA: TGTGCCATCCCGGGGAGGGTATATGGATATGGCTACACCTTC

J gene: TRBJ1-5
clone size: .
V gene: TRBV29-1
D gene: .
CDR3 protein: CSVGEGIRQPQHF
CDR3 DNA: TGCAGCGTTGGTGAGGGAATCAGGCAGCCCCAGCATTTT

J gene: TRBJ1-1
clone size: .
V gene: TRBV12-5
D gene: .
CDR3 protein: CASGGVLQEAFF
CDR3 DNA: TGTGCTAGTGGGGGAGTACTTCAGGAAGCTTTCTTT

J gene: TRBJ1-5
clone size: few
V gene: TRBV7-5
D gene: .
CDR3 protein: CASSLFNRGGQPQHF
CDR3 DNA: TGTGCCAGCAGCTTATTCAACAGGGGTGGTCAGCCCCAGCATTTT

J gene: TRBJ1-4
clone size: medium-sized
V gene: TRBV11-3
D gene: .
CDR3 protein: CASSFRSADEKLFF
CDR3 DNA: TGTGCCAGCAGCTTCCGCTCGGCGGATGAAAAACTGTTTTTT

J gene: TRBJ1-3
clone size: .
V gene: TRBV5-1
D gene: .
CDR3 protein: CASSLDRVGNTIYF
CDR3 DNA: TGCGCCAGCAGCTTGGACAGGGTTGGAAACACCATATATTTT

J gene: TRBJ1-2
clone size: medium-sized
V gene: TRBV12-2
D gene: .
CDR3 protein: CASRDGQGLGIGYTF
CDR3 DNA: TGTGCAAGTCGCGACGGGCAGGGATTGGGTATCGGCTACACCTTC